The 6 T cell receptor beta chains below all came from one sample that was sequenced in a study of OX40 agonist ivuxolimab in advanced cancers. Library preparation employed the immunoSEQ multiplex PCR assay. As stored in TCRdb, this immuneACCESS dataset retains in-frame rearrangements with V and J assigned. A fraction of the clones does not appear; measured against another copy, unresolved V genes explain less than half of the discrepancy, and the remainder lacks a known reason. The sample records more than 65,000 clones, more than 85% of which are singletons. The ten most abundant clones make up approximately 1% of the sample. The sample consisted of CD4+ or CD8+ T cells sorted from blood, taken in a trial of the OX40 agonist ivuxolimab. The receptors were gathered from an adult with an advanced solid tumor such as melanoma, head and neck, liver or kidney cancer.

The CDR3 here is CASSGGSTTDDEQYF. CDR3 DNA sequence: TGCGCCAGCAGTGGTGGGTCCACCACCGACGACGAGCAGTACTTC. This chain joins TRBV10-1 and TRBJ2-7; D unresolved. Trimming shortened V by 4 bases and J by 5 bases, and 18 bases separated the two germline ends. Germline V gene sequence: CDR1 WNHNN, CDR2 SYGVQD (reference sequence). The CDR3 has 15 amino acids.

The rearrangement uses TRBV7-3 and TRBJ2-5; perhaps TRBD2 as D (6 bases). The CDR3 loop spans 16 amino acids. V shed 5 bases and J shed 4 bases, with 20 bases lying between them. Germline V gene sequence: CDR1 SGHTA, CDR2 FQGTGA. For the CDR3, the DNA is TGTGCCAGCAGCCAACAACCCCCCGGGAGTGGAGAGACCCAGTACTTC. Protein: CASSQQPPGSGETQYF. The full variable domain, with the rest looked up from reference TRBV7-3 and TRBJ2-5, is GAGVSQTPSNKVTEKGKYVELRCDPISGHTALYWYRQSLGQGPEFLIYFQGTGAADDSGLPNDRFFAVRPEGSVSTLKIQRTERGDSAVYLCASSQQPPGSGETQYFGPGTRLLVL.

This sequence joins TRBV27 and TRBJ2-7; 12 nucleotides agree with TRBD2. Trimming at V came to 5 bases and at J to 3 bases, leaving 8 bases not matched to a gene. The CDR3 loop spans 16 amino acids. Germline CDR1 and CDR2: MNHEY and SMNVEV (reference sequence). CDR3 sequence reads: CASSLGLAGNVYEQYF. CDR3 in DNA: TGTGCCAGCAGTCTCGGACTAGCGGGGAATGTCTACGAGCAGTACTTC.

This clone came up once. V and J are TRBV15 and TRBJ2-2, with D possibly being TRBD1 (6 bases). Deletions cut 1 base from V and 6 bases from J, with 12 bases between. The CDR3 loop spans 15 amino acids. From germline, CDR1 is LNHNV and CDR2 YYDKDF (reference sequence). The CDR3 sequence: CATSRGPRQAGELFF. CDR3 nucleotide sequence: TGTGCCACCAGCAGAGGCCCCAGACAGGCCGGGGAGCTGTTTTTT.

The chain uses TRBV29-1 and TRBJ2-3, with D tentatively TRBD2 (5 bases). Germline CDR1 SQVTM, CDR2 ANQGSEA. V lost 3 bases and J 4 bases, leaving 8 bases between the germline ends. The CDR3 is 12 residues long. The DNA for the CDR3 is TGCAGCGTTGACGGGGTTGCAGATACGCAGTATTTT. Protein sequence: CSVDGVADTQYF.

The V and J genes are TRBV5-4 and TRBJ2-5; D is unresolved. CDR1 and CDR2 from the germline V gene are SGHNT and YYREEE (reference sequence). This CDR3 has 15 amino acids. V lost 2 bases and J lost 5, with 16 bases in between. This chain's CDR3 is CASSFKAPTGETQYF. In nucleotides, the CDR3 is TGTGCCAGCAGCTTCAAGGCCCCTACCGGGGAGACCCAGTACTTC.